Each of the 27 T cell receptor beta chains below was sequenced from the same sample in a study of cytomegalovirus exposure and HLA in healthy donors. The PCR made use of 60 Vbeta and 13 Jbeta primers. The data were produced by immunoSEQ multiplex PCR, yet TCRdb's version contains in-frame clones alone and is incomplete. The sample lists some 170,000 clones, about four fifths occurring once. The specimen was PBMCs. These receptors were obtained from a woman aged 18-35 years in good health and CMV-seropositive.

In nucleotides, the CDR3 is TGTGCCAGCACCGAGTTCATCCGGAGAGACGAGCAGTACTTC. Translated, it gives CASTEFIRRDEQYF. The V call is TRBV11-2, the J call TRBJ2-7; D ambiguous. Trimming removed 7 bases at V and 5 bases at J, with 18 bases between. The CDR3 consists of 14 residues. Per germline, CDR1 SGHAT and CDR2 FQNNGV.

This chain joins TRBV25-1 and TRBJ2-1, with TRBD2 matching over 7 bases. The length of the CDR3 is 13 residues. Per germline, CDR1 MGHDK and CDR2 SYGVNS. The V segment lost 3 bases and the J segment 10 bases; nucleotides outside the gene matches: 6. The CDR3 region has the DNA TGTGCCAGCAGTGACTGGGGGGGACCCGAGCAGTTCTTC. It translates to CASSDWGGPEQFF.

The chain recombines TRBV5-4 with TRBJ2-5, with 7 bases that match TRBD1. This CDR3 spans 18 amino acids. J gave up 1 base and V 4 bases, and 16 bases lay outside the gene matches. CDR1 and CDR2 (germline): SGHNT, YYREEE (reference sequence). CDR3 nucleotides: TGTGCCAGCAGCGGTGAAAGGACCGGGACAGAGGGCCAAGAGACCCAGTACTTC. This translates into CASSGERTGTEGQETQYF. Supplemented by reference TRBV5-4 and TRBJ2-5, the full variable domain reads ETGVTQSPTHLIKTRGQQVTLRCSSQSGHNTVSWYQQALGQGPQFIFQYYREEENGRGNFPPRFSGLQFPNYSSELNVNALELDDSALYLCASSGERTGTEGQETQYFGPGTRLLVL.

V and J are TRBV7-9 and TRBJ2-3; D possibly corresponds to TRBD2 (5 bases). The CDR3 length is 15 residues. Germline assignment: CDR1 SEHNR and CDR2 FQNEAQ (reference sequence). Trimming cost V 8 bases and J 2 bases, with 17 bases left between them. The CDR3 protein is CASGPREWPTDTQYF. The DNA of the CDR3 is TGTGCCAGCGGACCTAGGGAGTGGCCCACAGATACGCAGTATTTT.

As concerns this clone: An end of the junction differs from the germline gene, which may be a read error. The rearrangement joins TRBV5-6 to TRBJ2-3; tentative D call: TRBD2 (6 bases). This CDR3 comprises 11 residues. Germline CDR1 is SGHDT and CDR2 is YYEEEE. The CDR3 spells CASSLNRDSDF. Here the CDR3 DNA reads TGTGCCAGCAGCTTGAATCGGGACTCGGATTTT.

The chain uses TRBV4-3 and TRBJ2-1, with D possibly being TRBD2 (6 bases). The CDR3 is made up of 14 amino acids. V shed 2 bases and J shed 7 bases, with 12 bases lying between them. Per germline, CDR1 LGHNA and CDR2 YSLEER. The CDR3 sequence is CASSQQTGGNEQFF. As DNA, the CDR3 is TGCGCCAGCAGCCAACAGACCGGAGGGAATGAGCAGTTCTTC.

The chain uses TRBV11-2 and TRBJ1-1, with TRBD1 matching over 8 bases. The V segment lost 0 bases and the J segment 7 bases; nucleotides outside the gene matches: 7. Germline values: CDR1 SGHAT, CDR2 FQNNGV. This CDR3 comprises 15 residues. The CDR3 sequence is CASSLERQGRVEAFF. The CDR3 nucleotides are TGTGCCAGCAGCTTAGAGAGACAGGGGAGGGTTGAAGCTTTCTTT.

This clone was picked up one time. The chain recombines TRBV4-2 with TRBJ1-5; weak D call: TRBD1 (5 bases). CDR1 is LGHNA and CDR2 is YNFKEQ in the germline V gene. V was shortened by 0 bases and J by 4 bases, with 13 bases between the two germline ends. The CDR3 has 16 residues. The CDR3 loop reads CASSQDWGDDNQPQHF. The CDR3 DNA follows: TGTGCCAGCAGCCAAGATTGGGGGGATGATAATCAGCCCCAGCATTTT.

The chain joins TRBV18 to TRBJ1-5, with D maybe TRBD1 (5 bases). Per germline, CDR1 KGHSH and CDR2 LQKENI. The V end lost 2 bases, the J end lost 3 bases, and 11 bases lay between the germline ends. The CDR3 is 15 amino acids. CDR3 loop: CASSPMGGDNQPQHF. CDR3 coding DNA: TGTGCCAGCTCACCAATGGGGGGAGACAATCAGCCCCAGCATTTT.

The J gene is TRBJ2-2, the V gene TRBV6-5; the match to TRBD1 covers 7 bases. The junction had 4 bases not matched to a gene; V was cut back by 6 bases and J by 3 bases. The CDR3 sequence is 14 residues long. Germline loops: CDR1 MNHEY, CDR2 SVGAGI. In DNA form, the CDR3 reads TGTGCCAGCAGCAACGACAGGGACACCGGGGAGCTGTTTTTT. Translation gives CASSNDRDTGELFF.

This clone was picked up a small number of times. V is TRBV5-4 and J is TRBJ1-1, with D possibly TRBD1 on 5 matching bases. Germline CDR1 reads SGHNT; CDR2 reads YYREEE (reference sequence). CDR3 size: 15 residues. The V end lost 0 bases, the J end lost 4 bases, and 13 bases lay between the germline ends. The CDR3 DNA is TGTGCCAGCAGCTTGGTGCTCAGGGAGGGCACTGAAGCTTTCTTT. Its protein product is CASSLVLREGTEAFF.

This clone was seen only once. The chain is built from TRBV2 and TRBJ1-5; D not resolved. Germline CDR1 SNHLY, CDR2 FYNNEI. The CDR3 is made up of 14 amino acids. The V end was cut by 6 bases, the J end by 11 bases, with 20 bases between. The CDR3 nucleotides read TGTGCCAGCAGGGAATTGGCTTTATCATATTCCCAGCATTTT. Its protein is CASRELALSYSQHF.

This rearrangement joins TRBV10-3 to TRBJ1-5, with TRBD1 matching 7 bases. CDR3 length: 14 residues. The germline CDR1 and CDR2 sequences are ENHRY and SYGVKD. The V segment lost 6 bases and the J segment 3 bases; nucleotides outside the gene matches: 5. In nucleotides, the CDR3 is TGTGCCATCAGCCAGGACAGGAACAATCAGCCCCAGCATTTT. This gives the protein CAISQDRNNQPQHF.

The chain employs TRBV14 and TRBJ1-4; TRBD1 matches at 8 bases. Germline assignment: CDR1 SGHDN and CDR2 FVKESK. V dropped 2 bases and J dropped 4; count of bases not matched to a gene: 6. The CDR3 covers 16 residues. The chain's CDR3 is CASSQHRGRLNEKLFF. The CDR3, as DNA: TGTGCCAGCAGCCAACACAGGGGGAGGCTTAATGAAAAACTGTTTTTT.

The chain recombines TRBV27 with TRBJ1-1; TRBD1 aligns across 10 bases. J lost 5 bases, V lost 4 bases, and 1 base had no gene match. CDR3 length equals 13 residues. Germline CDR1 reads MNHEY; CDR2 reads SMNVEV (reference sequence). The CDR3 nucleotides are TGTGCCAGCAGTTGGACAGGGGGTACTGAAGCTTTCTTT. This gives the protein CASSWTGGTEAFF.

The chain uses TRBV30 and TRBJ2-3; TRBD1 matches at 10 bases. CDR1 is GTSNPN and CDR2 is SVGIG in the germline V gene (reference sequence). The V gene end was trimmed by 1 base and the J gene end by 4 bases; junction bases not matched to a gene: 5. The CDR3 runs 15 residues. CDR3 nucleotide sequence: TGTGCCTGGAGTGGGACAGGGGGGAGCGCAGATACGCAGTATTTT. Translation: CAWSGTGGSADTQYF. Based on the CDR3 plus reference TRBV30 and TRBJ2-3, the full variable domain is SQTIHQWPATLVQPVGSPLSLECTVEGTSNPNLYWYRQAAGRGLQLLFYSVGIGQISSEVPQNLSASRPQDRQFILSSKKLLLSDSGFYLCAWSGTGGSADTQYFGPGTRLTVL.

J is TRBJ1-1 and V is TRBV27, with a weak D call TRBD1 (6 bases). V was trimmed by 0 bases and J by 0 bases, leaving 11 bases between them. CDR3 length: 16 amino acids. Germline CDR1 is MNHEY and CDR2 is SMNVEV (reference sequence). CDR3 sequence: CASSLSATGLNTEAFF. The CDR3 coding sequence is TGTGCCAGCAGTTTATCTGCGACAGGATTGAACACTGAAGCTTTCTTT.

The J gene is TRBJ2-1, the V gene TRBV28, with no clear D. The CDR3 sequence is 14 residues long. Germline lookup yields CDR1 MDHEN and CDR2 SYDVKM. V lost 6 bases and J lost 4, with 13 bases in between. CDR3: CASRSVVRYNEQFF. The CDR3, as DNA: TGTGCCAGCAGGTCAGTGGTCAGATACAATGAGCAGTTCTTC.

The genes are TRBV19 and TRBJ1-3; TRBD1 agrees at 7 bases. The CDR3 has 14 residues. Looked up from germline, CDR1 is LNHDA and CDR2 is SQIVND (reference sequence). V was clipped by 6 bases and J by 1 base; unmatched bases: 3. The CDR3 spells CASSEQGSGNTIYF. The CDR3 DNA reads as TGTGCCAGTAGCGAACAGGGGTCTGGAAACACCATATATTTT.

This chain uses TRBV11-2 with TRBJ2-7; no reliable D call. The CDR3 has 13 residues. Trimming took 3 bases from V and 4 from J, leaving 10 bases between them. Germline lookup yields CDR1 SGHAT and CDR2 FQNNGV. The CDR3, as DNA: TGTGCCAGCAGCTTGGCCCCCGAATACGAGCAGTACTTC. Amino acid sequence: CASSLAPEYEQYF. The variable domain in full, completed from reference TRBV11-2 and TRBJ2-7, reads EAGVAQSPRYKIIEKRQSVAFWCNPISGHATLYWYQQILGQGPKLLIQFQNNGVVDDSQLPKDRFSAERLKGVDSTLKIQPAKLEDSAVYLCASSLAPEYEQYFGPGTRLTVT.

This clone has a single count. The chain couples TRBV6-5 to TRBJ2-4, with TRBD2 matching over 12 bases. Germline CDR1 and CDR2: MNHEY and SVGAGI. With 6 bases clipped from V and 7 bases from J, the junction kept 4 bases outside the gene matches. This CDR3 contains 14 residues. The CDR3 region has the DNA TGTGCCAGCAGCCCTAGCGGGGGGGCGAACATTCAGTACTTC. Protein product: CASSPSGGANIQYF.

This clone showed up just a few times. The rearrangement uses TRBV5-8 and TRBJ2-3; 9 bases map to TRBD2. Germline CDR1 and CDR2: SGHTS and YDEGEE. The V gene end was trimmed by 1 base and the J gene end by 3 bases; junction bases not matched to a gene: 9. The CDR3 is made up of 17 amino acids. The CDR3 coding sequence is TGTGCCAGCAGCTTGCGCGGGGGGGTTTCAGGAACAGATACGCAGTATTTT. Protein sequence: CASSLRGGVSGTDTQYF.

The chain carries TRBV7-8 and TRBJ2-2; a possible D gene is TRBD2 (5 bases). Trimming cost V 2 bases and J 4 bases, with 8 bases left between them. Germline CDR1 and CDR2: SGHVS and FQNEAQ. This CDR3 contains 14 residues. CDR3 residues: CASSLRGITGELFF. CDR3 nucleotide sequence: TGTGCCAGCAGCTTAAGAGGGATCACCGGGGAGCTGTTTTTT.

The genes are TRBV6-5 and TRBJ1-5, with D unclear. This CDR3 has 14 amino acids. Germline V gene data show CDR1 as MNHEY and CDR2 as SVGAGI. Between the trimmed V and J ends, which lost 6 bases and 2 bases, there was a span of 11 bases. Here the CDR3 reads CASRRAFGNQPQHF. The CDR3, as DNA: TGTGCCAGCAGGAGGGCTTTTGGCAATCAGCCCCAGCATTTT.

The rearrangement joins TRBV6-1 to TRBJ1-2, with D possibly TRBD1 on 5 matching bases. Germline CDR1 MNHNS, CDR2 SASEGT. The CDR3 has 15 residues. Trimming took 1 base from V and 5 from J, leaving 14 bases between them. This CDR3 is CASSEDPGFTYGYTF. CDR3 in DNA: TGTGCCAGCAGTGAAGATCCAGGGTTTACATATGGCTACACCTTC.

The rearrangement uses TRBV7-2 and TRBJ2-7, with D tentatively TRBD1 (6 bases). Per germline, CDR1 SGHTA and CDR2 FQGNSA. Deletions cut 0 bases from V and 2 bases from J, with 8 bases between. The CDR3 covers 14 residues. CDR3 protein: CASSLAGAPYEQYF. For the CDR3, the DNA is TGTGCCAGCAGCTTAGCGGGGGCCCCCTACGAGCAGTACTTC.

The V gene is TRBV12-5, the J gene TRBJ2-2; D gene ambiguous. There are 14 residues in the CDR3. V was cut by 2 bases and J by 2 bases, with 6 bases left in between. Germline loops: CDR1 LGHNT, CDR2 FRNRAP. CDR3 nucleotide sequence: TGTGCTAGTGGTTTGACAAGTAACACCGGGGAGCTGTTTTTT. Amino acids: CASGLTSNTGELFF.